The clone carrying this T cell receptor beta chain occurred a few times. These data belong to a study of blood T cell repertoires in COVID-19. The V gene's germline CDR1 is MNHEY and CDR2 SVGAGI. V was pared by 5 bases and J by 7 bases, with 14 bases between. The CDR3 consists of 13 residues. Method: immunoSEQ multiplex PCR; TCRdb's copy keeps in-frame clones and lacks some. The table shows some 180,000 clones, with roughly 81% occurring only once. V is TRBV6-5 and J is TRBJ1-2, with D perhaps TRBD1 (6 bases). This clonotype was obtained from a woman between 40 and 55 years old with COVID-19, enrolled during active disease. Sequenced sample: peripheral blood. CDR3 in DNA: TGTGCCAGCAGTCCAACAGGGCTTTTTGGCTACACCTTC. It encodes CASSPTGLFGYTF.